These 9 T cell receptor beta chains share one sample of origin, sequenced in a study of blood T cells in healthy people across ages. With a J-beta primer mix and a sample-barcoded 5' primer, a second PCR ran 7 to 11 cycles. In TCRdb, the 5' RACE reads were re-called with MiXCR into one record per CDR3 protein. The table has 700,000 or so distinct CDR3 sequences, less than 45% seen once. The sequenced material came from blood. The receptors originated from a man at least 80 years old in good health.

This clonotype showed up just a few times. The chain couples TRBV21-1 to TRBJ2-7; TRBD1 is the table's D call, not checked against the DNA. TRBV21-1 is a pseudogene locus. This CDR3 has 18 residues. CDR3 sequence: CASSKEAGTPGRSYEQYF. CDR3 bases: TGTGCCAGCAGCAAAGAAGCCGGGACACCCGGGCGCTCCTACGAGCAGTACTTC.

There are many counts of this clonotype. The J gene is TRBJ2-7, the V gene TRBV28; TRBD2 is a possible D gene (6 bases). CDR1 and CDR2 (germline): MDHEN, SYDVKM. V lost 4 bases and J 3 bases, leaving 10 bases between the germline ends. There are 13 residues in the CDR3. The CDR3 DNA reads as TGTGCCAGCAGTTCCGGCGGGGTCTACGAGCAGTACTTC. Amino acid sequence: CASSSGGVYEQYF. The full variable domain, rest sourced from reference TRBV28 and TRBJ2-7, is DVKVTQSSRYLVKRTGEKVFLECVQDMDHENMFWYRQDPGLGLRLIYFSYDVKMKEKGDIPEGYSVSREKKERFSLILESASTNQTSMYLCASSSGGVYEQYFGPGTRLTVT.

This clonotype came up a few times. V is TRBV24-1 and J is TRBJ2-7; 8 nucleotides match TRBD2. The CDR3 covers 15 residues. Germline trimming cut 2 bases from V and 4 bases from J; bases unmatched to any gene: 6. Germline CDR1 is KGHDR and CDR2 is SFDVKD. The CDR3 coding sequence is TGTGCCACCAGTGATTCGCCGGGAGGGGTGTACGAGCAGTACTTC. Amino acid sequence: CATSDSPGGVYEQYF.

This clonotype was counted between two and nine times. The V and J genes are TRBV4-3 and TRBJ2-1; the D call may be TRBD1 or TRBD2 (6 bases each). The V gene's germline CDR1 is LGHNA and CDR2 YSLEER. V dropped 0 bases and J dropped 6 bases, with 18 bases sitting between them. The CDR3 extends over 17 amino acids. Here the CDR3 reads CASSQDISPGAGNEQFF. As DNA, the CDR3 is TGCGCCAGCAGCCAAGATATCTCCCCGGGGGCTGGCAATGAGCAGTTCTTC.

The V and J genes are TRBV7-9 and TRBJ1-2, with TRBD1 identical over 7 bases. After removal of 5 bases from V and 10 bases from J, the junction contained 13 bases not matched to a gene. Germline V gene data show CDR1 as SEHNR and CDR2 as FQNEAQ (reference sequence). This CDR3 has 14 amino acids. CDR3: CASSPRGAEGAYTF. CDR3 DNA: TGTGCCAGCAGCCCCAGGGGTGCGGAGGGGGCCTACACCTTC.

The chain uses TRBV21-1 and TRBJ2-7. TRBV21-1 is deemed a pseudogene. This CDR3 is built from 14 residues. The CDR3 loop reads CASSKRACKVEQYF. Here the CDR3 DNA reads TGTGCCAGCAGCAAACGGGCTTGCAAGGTCGAGCAGTACTTC.

This clonotype has a single count. The V and J genes are TRBV4-3 and TRBJ2-2, with D uncertain. The CDR3 runs 16 residues. CDR1 LGHNA and CDR2 YSLEER come from the germline V gene. V lost 0 bases and J lost 5, with 13 bases in between. CDR3 nucleotides: TGCGCCAGCAGCCAAGATGTTCAGAGGACGACCGGGGAGCTGTTTTTT. This translates into CASSQDVQRTTGELFF.

This chain uses TRBV7-2 with TRBJ2-3, with TRBD2 matching 14 bases. The length of the CDR3 is 16 residues. The junction had 6 bases not matched to a gene; V was cut back by 5 bases and J by 5 bases. Germline assignment: CDR1 SGHTA and CDR2 FQGNSA. CDR3 sequence (DNA): TGTGCCAGCAGCCCAGGACTAGCGGGAGGAATAGATACGCAGTATTTT. Translation: CASSPGLAGGIDTQYF.

In this sample, this clonotype turned up many times. The chain recombines TRBV29-1 with TRBJ1-1; D is undetermined. Per germline, CDR1 SQVTM and CDR2 ANQGSEA. The length of the CDR3 is 13 residues. The V and J ends lost 2 bases and 0 bases respectively, with 7 bases between them. The CDR3 loop is CSVESGMNTEAFF. DNA for the CDR3: TGCAGCGTTGAATCCGGCATGAACACTGAAGCTTTCTTT.